This paragraph covers one T cell receptor (beta chain) sequence. This clone came up once. Its cognate antigen has yet to be identified. Nothing much larger sits one base from this clone, and base qualities are not available. This sample stems from a study of blood T cell repertoires in COVID-19 (dated by TCRdb to 2020 to 2021). About the investigation overall: Samples covering the acute and convalescent phases of COVID-19 were provided by collaborators in the United States, Italy and Spain. The material from the prospective study consisted of cDNA or gDNA derived from T cells, B-cell-depleted T cells, or PBMCs. Deeply sampled blood TCRbeta repertoires from subjects exposed to, actively infected with, or recovered from COVID-19 were included in the dataset. The repertoires were released in a freely available public database meant as a resource for research on the immune response to SARS-CoV-2. Samples came from the ongoing ImmuneRACE study (first 160 participants) plus 1,254 subjects from 6 global collaborators. A de-identified subject ID, COVID-19 status, age in years and sex were almost always included in the sample metadata. Where available, HLA class I and class II types were taken from metadata supplied by the sample provider and were not determined by assay-based typing.

Overall results and qualifications from the work: The amount of clinical and demographic metadata varied by source and participant and was provided uncurated.

TCRbeta CDR3 regions were amplified from genomic DNA by means of the immunoSEQ Assay, a bias-controlled multiplex PCR. On the authors' methods: Nucleated cell counts per sample were estimated from amplification of reference gene primers within the assay. Sequence reads were collapsed and filtered to measure the absolute abundance of every unique TCRbeta CDR3 rearrangement. For each sample, productive Simpson clonality was calculated by taking the square root of Simpson's diversity index across productive rearrangements. This immuneACCESS table, as held by TCRdb, lists in-frame sequences with V and J called but not all clones. Of the missing ones, under half trace to an unresolved V gene in checked studies; the others have no known cause. The DNA was the basis for D and trimming; V, J and clone size are from that table. Here the sample has 150,000 to 200,000 clones; around 80% occur a single time. The ten largest clonotypes hold about 6.9% of the sample.

The collaborating institutions used their own protocols to collect whole blood in K2EDTA tubes. For TCRbeta analysis, collaborators shipped samples in one of three forms: frozen whole blood, isolated PBMCs, or DNA extracted from either of those sample types. The germline V gene encodes CDR1 MNHEY and CDR2 SVGEGT. The CDR3 starts with the cysteine, ends with the phenylalanine, and has 16 residues. Of all the DNA, just the CDR3 is kept, 48 bases in frame from base 1. Trimming takes 2 bases off V and 1 base off J; junction bases not matched to a gene: 6. This clonotype originated in a human donor with acute or convalescent COVID-19. The donor label of this sample is uncertain. The sequenced material came from peripheral blood. The rearrangement joined TRBV6-2 or TRBV6-3 to TRBJ2-7; 9 bases in between match TRBD1. The sequence in DNA is TGTGCCAGCAGTTACGGGGACAGGGTTAAATCCTACGAGCAGTACTTC. The translation is CASSYGDRVKSYEQYF.